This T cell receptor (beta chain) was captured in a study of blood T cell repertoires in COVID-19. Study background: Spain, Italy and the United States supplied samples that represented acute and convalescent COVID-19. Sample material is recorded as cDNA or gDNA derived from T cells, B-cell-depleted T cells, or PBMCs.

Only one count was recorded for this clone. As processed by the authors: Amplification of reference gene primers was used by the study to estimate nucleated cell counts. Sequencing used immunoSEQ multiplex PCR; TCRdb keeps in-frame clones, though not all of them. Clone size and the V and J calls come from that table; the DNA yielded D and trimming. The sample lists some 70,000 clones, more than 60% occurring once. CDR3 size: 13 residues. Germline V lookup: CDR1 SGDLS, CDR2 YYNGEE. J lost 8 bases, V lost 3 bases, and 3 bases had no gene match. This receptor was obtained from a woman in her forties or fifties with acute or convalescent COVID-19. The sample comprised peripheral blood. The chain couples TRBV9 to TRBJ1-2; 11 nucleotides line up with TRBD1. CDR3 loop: CASSARTGGGYTF. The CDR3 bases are TGTGCCAGCAGCGCGCGGACAGGGGGCGGCTACACCTTC.